The 10 T cell receptor beta chains given below trace back to one sample, sequenced in a study of blood T cell repertoires in COVID-19 (dated by TCRdb to the early 2020s). The library was produced with the immunoSEQ multiplex PCR assay. Held by TCRdb, this immuneACCESS table contains in-frame sequences only and omits some clones. Under half of the omission traces to an unresolved V gene where checked; the cause of the rest is unknown. The sample has about 330,000 clones on record, about nine tenths of them singletons. The top ten clonotypes cover more than 7.5% of the sample. Sequencing was done on a sample of peripheral blood. These receptor sequences come from a man between 25 and 39 years old with COVID-19, enrolled during active disease.

This clone appeared a single time. In the same sample, other DNA sequences code for this CDR3. CDR3 DNA: TGTGCCAGCAGTTTGACAGCCAACTATGGCTACACCTTC. It specifies CASSLTANYGYTF. This rearrangement joins TRBV12-3 or TRBV12-4 to TRBJ1-2; D is possibly TRBD1 (5 bases). Trimming removed 3 bases from V and 2 bases from J, with 7 bases in between. This CDR3 is built from 13 residues.

This rearrangement joins TRBV28 to TRBJ1-4; D uncertain. V was cut by 1 base and J by 7 bases, with 13 bases left in between. Germline CDR1 MDHEN, CDR2 SYDVKM. The CDR3 runs to 15 residues. CDR3 sequence: CASSLSGERFEKLFF. As DNA, the CDR3 is TGTGCCAGCAGTTTATCCGGGGAGCGCTTTGAAAAACTGTTTTTT.

A few counts support this clone. The chain has TRBV28 and TRBJ1-1; 7 positions match TRBD1. V shed 7 bases and J 0 bases; nucleotides not matched to a gene: 5. This CDR3 comprises 14 residues. CDR1 is MDHEN and CDR2 is SYDVKM in the germline V gene. The CDR3 region is CASINRGMNTEAFF. The CDR3 DNA reads TGTGCCAGCATTAACAGGGGAATGAACACTGAAGCTTTCTTT.

This clone appeared once. The rearrangement joins TRBV15 to TRBJ1-5, with 7 bases identical to TRBD1. Germline CDR1 and CDR2: LNHNV and YYDKDF (reference sequence). The CDR3 spans 15 residues. V trimming: 8 bases; J trimming: 9 bases; junction bases outside the gene matches: 16. Here the CDR3 reads CATSNNRQGAGPQHF. The CDR3 region has the DNA TGTGCCACCTCGAACAACCGACAGGGAGCGGGGCCCCAGCATTTT.

This chain uses TRBV15 with TRBJ2-4; 7 nucleotides line up with TRBD2. The CDR3 is made up of 17 amino acids. Per germline, CDR1 LNHNV and CDR2 YYDKDF (reference sequence). Trimming at V came to 1 base and at J to 3 bases, leaving 9 bases not matched to a gene. The CDR3 DNA is TGTGCCACCAGCAGAGTCCCCCGGGAGGTCTACAAAAACATTCAGTACTTC. Its translation: CATSRVPREVYKNIQYF.

This clone has a count of ten or more. V usage is TRBV7-9 and J usage is TRBJ1-6; tentatively, D is TRBD1 (6 bases). Between the trimmed V and J ends, which lost 3 bases and 9 bases, there was a span of 12 bases. The CDR3 totals 14 residues. CDR1 and CDR2 (germline): SEHNR, FQNEAQ (reference sequence). The DNA for the CDR3 is TGTGCCAGCAGCTTCACAGGGTATGGTTCACCCCTCCACTTT. Translating it yields CASSFTGYGSPLHF.

This chain links TRBV28 with TRBJ2-7; tentative D call: TRBD1 (5 bases). This CDR3 comprises 15 residues. V was pared by 6 bases and J by 3 bases, with 18 bases between. In germline, CDR1 is MDHEN, CDR2 SYDVKM. The CDR3 region is CASSTPTGFSYEQYF. CDR3 sequence (DNA): TGTGCCAGCAGCACCCCCACAGGATTTAGCTACGAGCAGTACTTC. Looking up the rest from reference TRBV28 and TRBJ2-7 gives the full variable domain: DVKVTQSSRYLVKRTGEKVFLECVQDMDHENMFWYRQDPGLGLRLIYFSYDVKMKEKGDIPEGYSVSREKKERFSLILESASTNQTSMYLCASSTPTGFSYEQYFGPGTRLTVT.

V usage is TRBV4-1 and J usage is TRBJ2-1; no firm D call. The germline CDR1 and CDR2 sequences are MGHRA and YSYEKL. The CDR3 totals 15 residues. The V gene lost 1 base and the J gene lost 6 bases, with 13 bases spanning the gap. As DNA, the CDR3 is TGCGCCAGCAGCCAAGGCCACTACACTTCCAATGAGCAGTTCTTC. This sequence encodes CASSQGHYTSNEQFF.

The chain recombines TRBV7-2 with TRBJ2-7, with 7 bases lining up with TRBD2. Per germline, CDR1 SGHTA and CDR2 FQGNSA. The CDR3 has 12 residues. Unmatched junction bases numbered 3, after V lost 8 bases and J lost 2 bases. For the CDR3, the DNA is TGTGCCAGCGAGCGGGGTCCCTACGAGCAGTACTTC. Translating it yields CASERGPYEQYF.

Only one count was recorded for this clone. This chain connects TRBV19 to TRBJ2-7; TRBD2 aligns across 7 bases. Germline V lookup: CDR1 LNHDA, CDR2 SQIVND (reference sequence). CDR3 size: 14 residues. V was clipped by 3 bases and J by 1 base; unmatched bases: 3. The CDR3 loop reads CASSIQRGSYEQYF. The CDR3 DNA sequence: TGTGCCAGTAGTATTCAGCGGGGTTCCTACGAGCAGTACTTC.